This T cell receptor beta chain was documented in a study of patients and donors after allogeneic stem cell transplantation. This clonotype was counted between two and nine times. Germline V gene data show CDR1 as LGHDT and CDR2 as YNNKEL (reference sequence). The CDR3 spans 16 residues. With 0 bases removed from V and 7 bases from J, the gap between germline ends came to 13 bases. TCRdb used MiXCR to reprocess the RT-PCR reads, holding one entry per CDR3 protein. The sample carries approximately 250,000 distinct CDR3 sequences, 13% to 15% recorded once. Input material: blood, either unsorted or a sorted T cell fraction (not recorded which). V usage is TRBV3-1 and J usage is TRBJ1-6; D gene uncertain. This receptor was identified in a human donor who was either an allogeneic HSCT recipient or a stem cell or donor lymphocyte infusion donor (not recorded which). It is not recorded whose cells these are; they may come from a transplant donor. This chain's CDR3 is CASSQDTLGKNSPLHF. DNA for the CDR3: TGTGCCAGCAGCCAAGACACCTTGGGGAAAAATTCACCCCTCCACTTT.